Below, 21 T cell receptor beta chains from the same sample are listed, as sequenced in a study of shared clonotypes between healthy human individuals. The table came from immunoSEQ multiplex PCR; TCRdb's copy has only in-frame clones and leaves some out. In the table there are approximately 2,000,000 clones, 90% to 95% of which are singletons. Terminally differentiated effector memory CD45RA+ cells were excluded from the naive CD8 cells, which were CD45RO-negative and positively selected for CCR7. The sequenced sample consisted of naive CD8+ T cells from PBMCs. Every receptor here comes from a man aged 18 to 29 in good health. Some clones in this sample may be carry-over from other donors' samples.

The count of this clone is one. V gene TRBV30 combines with J gene TRBJ2-1; D call uncertain. This CDR3 is 15 amino acids long. V was clipped by 0 bases and J by 2 bases, with 11 bases between them. CDR1 and CDR2 (germline): GTSNPN, SVGIG (reference sequence). The chain's CDR3 is CAWSVRTWPYNEQFF. The CDR3 nucleotides read TGTGCCTGGAGTGTAAGGACGTGGCCCTACAATGAGCAGTTCTTC.

The chain has TRBV28 and TRBJ2-2; D is unclear. In germline, CDR1 is MDHEN, CDR2 SYDVKM. CDR3 length equals 14 residues. Trimming cost V 10 bases and J 3 bases, with 15 bases left between them. The CDR3 here is CATQAGLDTGELFF. The CDR3 coding sequence is TGTGCCACCCAAGCCGGCTTGGACACCGGGGAGCTGTTTTTT.

This chain joins TRBV5-1 and TRBJ2-7, with 15 bases aligning to TRBD2. Germline V gene lookup returns CDR1 SGHRS and CDR2 YFSETQ. CDR3 size: 16 residues. The V and J ends lost 4 bases and 5 bases, in that order; junction bases with no gene match: 7. CDR3 in amino acids: CASSPGTSGRFNEQYF. DNA of the CDR3: TGCGCCAGCAGCCCCGGGACTAGCGGGAGGTTCAACGAGCAGTACTTC.

This chain joins TRBV28 and TRBJ2-3; perhaps TRBD1 as D (6 bases). The CDR3 has 20 residues. Trimming removed 2 bases at V and 0 bases at J, with 24 bases between. CDR1 MDHEN and CDR2 SYDVKM come from the germline V gene. CDR3: CASSLDSGRGRGSSTDTQYF. CDR3 DNA: TGTGCCAGCAGTTTAGATTCGGGCCGGGGCAGGGGCTCTAGCACAGATACGCAGTATTTT.

This clone showed up just once. The J gene is TRBJ2-1, the V gene TRBV9; a possible D gene is TRBD2 (6 bases). Per germline, CDR1 SGDLS and CDR2 YYNGEE. This CDR3 region has 14 residues. Between the trimmed V and J ends, which lost 4 bases and 9 bases, there was a span of 17 bases. The CDR3 sequence: CASSLWDSPGEQFF. The CDR3 region has the DNA TGTGCCAGCAGCTTATGGGACTCCCCGGGTGAGCAGTTCTTC.

This sequence joins TRBV2 and TRBJ2-7, with 9 bases matching TRBD2. The V segment lost 5 bases and the J segment 4 bases; nucleotides outside the gene matches: 6. The germline V gene encodes CDR1 SNHLY and CDR2 FYNNEI. The CDR3 runs to 14 residues. The CDR3 DNA reads as TGTGCCAGCAGTTGGCTAGCGGGAAAATACGAGCAGTACTTC. It encodes CASSWLAGKYEQYF.

The chain recombines TRBV15 with TRBJ1-1; 9 nucleotides match TRBD1. CDR1 is LNHNV and CDR2 is YYDKDF in the germline V gene (reference sequence). With V trimmed by 4 bases and J by 2 bases, 5 bases remained unmatched. The CDR3 spans 15 residues. DNA of the CDR3: TGTGCCACCAGCACCGGGACAGGGCGCAACACTGAAGCTTTCTTT. Its translation is CATSTGTGRNTEAFF. Full variable domain (missing parts from reference TRBV15 and TRBJ1-1): DAMVIQNPRYQVTQFGKPVTLSCSQTLNHNVMYWYQQKSSQAPKLLFHYYDKDFNNEADTPDNFQSRRPNTSFCFLDIRSPGLGDTAMYLCATSTGTGRNTEAFFGQGTRLTVV.

This rearrangement joins TRBV27 to TRBJ1-1, with D possibly matching TRBD1 (5 bases). Germline lookup yields CDR1 MNHEY and CDR2 SMNVEV (reference sequence). This CDR3 region has 14 residues. The V gene lost 3 bases and the J gene lost 3 bases, with 11 bases spanning the gap. The CDR3 sequence is CASSLRGTHTEAFF. Written as DNA, the CDR3 is TGTGCCAGCAGTTTGCGGGGGACGCACACTGAAGCTTTCTTT.

This chain joins TRBV29-1 and TRBJ2-1; D remains unclear. The CDR3 covers 11 residues. CDR1 is SQVTM and CDR2 is ANQGSEA in the germline V gene. V lost 3 bases and J lost 8, with 8 bases in between. The CDR3 region has the DNA TGCAGCGTTGACGACGGGTATGAGCAGTTCTTC. It is translated as CSVDDGYEQFF.

The CDR3 reads CASKGTGYYEQYF. CDR3 in DNA: TGTGCCAGCAAGGGGACAGGGTACTACGAGCAGTACTTC. The chain uses TRBV27 and TRBJ2-7; TRBD1 matches at 9 bases. The CDR3 is 13 amino acids. V was clipped by 7 bases and J by 3 bases; unmatched bases: 4. Germline V gene lookup returns CDR1 MNHEY and CDR2 SMNVEV (reference sequence).

The rearrangement joins TRBV4-1 to TRBJ2-4; 8 nucleotides match TRBD2. This CDR3 is 15 amino acids long. Losses at the gene ends were 4 bases for V and 0 bases for J; bases not matched to a gene: 2. Germline CDR1 is MGHRA and CDR2 is YSYEKL. The CDR3 is CASSPGLVAKNIQYF. Here the CDR3 DNA reads TGCGCCAGCAGCCCGGGACTAGTAGCCAAAAACATTCAGTACTTC.

V and J are TRBV27 and TRBJ2-7; 9 bases line up with TRBD1. Germline CDR1 is MNHEY and CDR2 is SMNVEV (reference sequence). V dropped 1 base and J dropped 4; count of bases not matched to a gene: 8. The CDR3 runs to 16 residues. CDR3 bases: TGTGCCAGCAGTTTATTGCTGGGACAGGGACTATACGAGCAGTACTTC. This encodes CASSLLLGQGLYEQYF.

The rearrangement joins TRBV5-6 to TRBJ2-7, with a weak D call TRBD2 (6 bases). V shed 4 bases and J shed 7 bases, with 21 bases lying between them. The CDR3 consists of 15 residues. Germline V CDR1 and CDR2: SGHDT, YYEEEE. The CDR3 sequence is CASSVPGLLPPEQYF. The CDR3 bases are TGTGCCAGCAGCGTTCCGGGACTGCTCCCTCCTGAGCAGTACTTC.

CDR3 DNA: TGCGCCAGCAGTGATCCCGACCCCGGGGAGCTGTTTTTT. It translates to CASSDPDPGELFF. The chain is built from TRBV10-1 and TRBJ2-2; the D is unclear. The V end lost 3 bases, the J end lost 6 bases, and 8 bases lay between the germline ends. Germline V lookup: CDR1 WNHNN, CDR2 SYGVQD (reference sequence). This CDR3 is built from 13 residues.

V is TRBV27 and J is TRBJ2-1, with 7 bases fitting TRBD2. V lost 8 bases, J lost 5 bases, and 9 bases stayed unmatched. Germline assignment: CDR1 MNHEY and CDR2 SMNVEV (reference sequence). CDR3 length: 14 amino acids. The chain's CDR3 is CASGRLADNNEQFF. CDR3 coding DNA: TGTGCCAGCGGGAGGCTAGCGGACAACAATGAGCAGTTCTTC.

V is TRBV7-6 and J is TRBJ1-2; 10 nucleotides match TRBD1. Germline values: CDR1 SGHVS, CDR2 FNYEAQ. Losses at the gene ends were 1 base for V and 4 bases for J; bases not matched to a gene: 3. This CDR3 has 15 residues. This CDR3 is CASSLGQGAGYGYTF. The CDR3 nucleotides are TGTGCCAGCAGCTTAGGACAGGGGGCAGGCTATGGCTACACCTTC.

Concerning this clone itself: The CDR3 ends on some other residue instead of the conserved phenylalanine or tryptophan, so this is likely a read error. Because the CDR3's place on the DNA is in doubt, the DNA is left out and the CDR3 is given as listed by TCRdb. The rearrangement links TRBV2 to TRBJ2-4. Germline V gene data show CDR1 as SNHLY and CDR2 as FYNNEI. The CDR3 is 11 amino acids in total, end residues counted. CDR3 residues: CASRGTDCCGV.

CDR3 in amino acids: CASSTDITIYEQYF. CDR3 sequence (DNA): TGTGCCAGCAGCACGGATATCACTATCTACGAGCAGTACTTC. This sequence joins TRBV5-8 and TRBJ2-7; D uncertain. Between the trimmed V and J ends, which lost 4 bases and 3 bases, there was a span of 14 bases. The CDR3 is made up of 14 amino acids. The germline V gene has CDR1 SGHTS and CDR2 YDEGEE.

CDR3: CASSLLAPGRRSYEQYF. The CDR3 coding sequence is TGTGCCAGCAGCTTATTGGCGCCGGGGAGGCGCTCCTACGAGCAGTACTTC. V usage is TRBV13 and J usage is TRBJ2-7; D perhaps matches TRBD2 (6 bases). The CDR3 sequence is 17 residues long. The germline V gene encodes CDR1 PRHDT and CDR2 FYEKMQ (reference sequence). The V end was cut by 2 bases, the J end by 0 bases, with 17 bases between.

The chain carries TRBV7-9 and TRBJ1-2; tentatively, D is TRBD1 (5 bases). The CDR3 has 14 amino acids. Per the germline V gene, CDR1 is SEHNR and CDR2 is FQNEAQ (reference sequence). V lost 6 bases and J lost 0, with 11 bases in between. The CDR3 here is CASSLSGPNYGYTF. CDR3 nucleotide sequence: TGTGCCAGCAGTTTGTCGGGGCCTAACTATGGCTACACCTTC. Using reference TRBV7-9 and TRBJ1-2 for the parts outside the CDR3, the full variable domain is DTGVSQNPRHKITKRGQNVTFRCDPISEHNRLYWYRQTLGQGPEFLTYFQNEAQLEKSRLLSDRFSAERPKGSFSTLEIQRTEQGDSAMYLCASSLSGPNYGYTFGSGTRLTVV.

On this clone: Other DNA sequences of this sample code for an identical CDR3. This chain uses TRBV28 with TRBJ1-1; perhaps TRBD1 as D (5 bases). From germline, CDR1 is MDHEN and CDR2 SYDVKM. Trimming pared 3 bases from V and 1 base from J, leaving 6 bases between. There are 13 residues in the CDR3. The CDR3 DNA is TGTGCCAGCAGTTTTGGGGGGAACACTGAAGCTTTCTTT. Encoded protein: CASSFGGNTEAFF.